The rows below give T cell receptor beta chains drawn from one sample of a study of T cell responses to AZD1222 COVID-19 vaccine. Repertoires were generated with immunoSEQ multiplex PCR, while TCRdb's copy carries only in-frame clones and drops some. The sample shows 150,000 or so clones, about 92% of them seen only once. The sequences come from peripheral blood, collected 28 days after the second AZD1222 dose. These receptors were collected from an adult who received the AZD1222 COVID-19 vaccine. The CDR3 runs from the conserved cysteine through the conserved F or W.

j_call,v_call,cdr3_length,cdr3_aa
TRBJ1-2,TRBV7-9,15,CASSLHHGGAHGYTF
TRBJ2-7,TRBV5-1,15,CASSLELGSSYEQYF
TRBJ1-3,TRBV6-6,16,CASTSKAGWTGNTIYF
TRBJ2-1,TRBV29-1,11,CSAVENNEQFF
TRBJ2-7,TRBV18,15,CASSPPTGGSYEQYF
TRBJ1-2,TRBV5-6,13,CASSLWGSYGYTF
TRBJ2-1,TRBV6-2/TRBV6-3,15,CASSYDRVGYNEQFF
TRBJ2-2,TRBV10-3,16,CATRETSGRSTGELFF
TRBJ2-7,TRBV6-4,18,CASSDPGTSGSQVKEQYF
TRBJ1-2,TRBV14,17,CASSQDGGGGLGYGYTF
TRBJ2-1,TRBV11-3,13,CASSLGYYNEQFF
TRBJ1-5,TRBV10-3,13,CAISESGGQPQHF
TRBJ2-7,TRBV27,20,CASSSTPPRGTSGSRGEQYF
TRBJ2-7,TRBV30,13,CACPGLAGYEQYF
TRBJ2-3,TRBV3-1/TRBV3-2,20,CASSQDSREIRGRSTDTQYF
TRBJ1-3,TRBV6-6,16,CASSQSSRALANTIYF
TRBJ1-6,TRBV19,14,CASSIQGANSPLHF
TRBJ2-7,TRBV5-6,14,CASSTTTGKYEQYF
TRBJ1-1,TRBV7-9,11,CASSLVREAFF
TRBJ2-6,TRBV5-1,16,CASSFGTDSGANVLTF
TRBJ2-6,TRBV7-9,17,CASSLVGGSSGANVLTF
TRBJ2-3,TRBV24-1,15,CATREAGGGADTQYF
TRBJ2-3,TRBV11-1,11,CASSQRNTQYF
TRBJ2-7,TRBV25-1,15,CASTGSWTGEHEQYF
TRBJ1-1,TRBV12-5,14,CASGLSSSGTEAFF
TRBJ2-1,TRBV5-6,15,CASSWWGQGANEQFF
TRBJ2-1,TRBV5-1,13,CASSLDLQNEQFF
TRBJ1-1,TRBV6-5,14,CASRPGRTNTEAFF
TRBJ1-6,TRBV27,18,CASIDPGQGGSYNSPLHF
TRBJ1-2,TRBV5-4,13,CASSWTGETGYTF
TRBJ2-1,TRBV18,15,CASSPQGVSYNEQFF
TRBJ1-1,TRBV5-1,15,CASSPLGGQGTEAFF
TRBJ1-1,TRBV30,11,CAWETGLRAFF
TRBJ1-1,TRBV30,13,CAWSERLGTEAFF
TRBJ1-1,TRBV18,13,CASSKDRNTEAFF
TRBJ2-7,TRBV15,16,CATSRDYRGYTYEQYF
TRBJ1-5,TRBV6-5,15,CASSQVRDTNQPQHF
TRBJ1-6,TRBV2,16,CASSDWTGGNNSPLHF
TRBJ1-2,TRBV3-1/TRBV3-2,14,CASSLGVANYGYTF
TRBJ2-7,TRBV30,12,CAWSGGGYEQYF
TRBJ2-1,TRBV6-1,14,CASSEQGLSNEQFF
TRBJ2-2,TRBV4-2,14,CASSQDYPNGELFF
TRBJ1-2,TRBV28,15,CASSLGRTGNYGYTF
TRBJ1-1,TRBV29-1,11,CSVRRNTEAFF
TRBJ2-3,TRBV2,17,CASSETGTSGGTDTQYF